Following are 25 T cell receptor beta chains from one sample sequenced in a study of OX40 agonist ivuxolimab in advanced cancers. Assay: immunoSEQ multiplex PCR; the TCRdb copy retains only in-frame clones and omits some. This table holds 25,000 to 40,000 clones, 65% to 85% found once. This specimen was CD4+ or CD8+ T cells sorted from blood, taken in a trial of the OX40 agonist ivuxolimab. The origin of the receptors is an adult with an advanced solid tumor such as melanoma, head and neck, liver or kidney cancer.

The table lists this clone with a count of one. The chain is built from TRBV5-1 and TRBJ2-1; 10 nucleotides line up with TRBD2. This CDR3 spans 17 amino acids. Germline loops: CDR1 SGHRS, CDR2 YFSETQ. Unmatched junction bases numbered 10, after V lost 4 bases and J lost 3 bases. DNA of the CDR3: TGCGCCAGCAGCCTGGGGGGTAGCGGGAGGTTCTACAATGAGCAGTTCTTC. Translation: CASSLGGSGRFYNEQFF.

This chain connects TRBV6-6 to TRBJ1-5; TRBD1 aligns across 8 bases. V gave up 5 bases and J gave up 2 bases; unmatched junction bases: 8. CDR1 MNHNY and CDR2 SVGAGI come from the germline V gene (reference sequence). The CDR3 contains 16 residues. The CDR3 region is CASSRGQAGGNQPQHF. As DNA, the CDR3 is TGTGCCAGCAGTCGGGGACAGGCCGGGGGCAATCAGCCCCAGCATTTT.

The genes are TRBV4-1 and TRBJ2-1; possibly TRBD1 for D (5 bases). The germline V gene has CDR1 MGHRA and CDR2 YSYEKL. The V end lost 1 base, the J end lost 10 bases, and 11 bases lay between the germline ends. The length of the CDR3 is 13 residues. In nucleotides, the CDR3 is TGCGCCAGCAGCCAAGGAAAAGGGGTGGAGCAGTTCTTC. This sequence encodes CASSQGKGVEQFF.

In its sample, this clone was seen once. The chain links TRBV7-9 to TRBJ2-5, with D unresolved. The CDR3 spans 13 residues. CDR1 is SEHNR, CDR2 FQNEAQ, per germline (reference sequence). Trimming removed 4 bases from V and 1 base from J, with 7 bases in between. The CDR3 reads CASSSDIQETQYF. The DNA of the CDR3 is TGTGCCAGCAGCTCCGACATCCAAGAGACCCAGTACTTC.

The rearrangement joins TRBV4-1 to TRBJ2-7; 8 bases line up with TRBD1. The CDR3 has 16 residues. CDR1 is MGHRA, CDR2 YSYEKL, per germline. The V gene end was trimmed by 2 bases and the J gene end by 3 bases; junction bases not matched to a gene: 9. The CDR3 nucleotides read TGCGCCAGCAGCCAACAAGTGACAGGGGCCGTCTACGAGCAGTACTTC. As protein: CASSQQVTGAVYEQYF.

The J gene is TRBJ2-3, the V gene TRBV2, with 7 bases that match TRBD2. Germline CDR1 SNHLY, CDR2 FYNNEI. The trim removed 6 bases at V and 1 base at J, leaving 4 bases unmatched. This CDR3 has 14 amino acids. CDR3 sequence: CASRAAGGTDTQYF. The CDR3 bases are TGTGCCAGCAGGGCGGCGGGGGGCACAGATACGCAGTATTTT.

V and J are TRBV19 and TRBJ1-5; the D gene is possibly TRBD1 (5 bases). The length of the CDR3 is 14 residues. The V end was cut by 3 bases, the J end by 7 bases, with 13 bases between. Per germline, CDR1 LNHDA and CDR2 SQIVND (reference sequence). This CDR3 is CASSIFGARQPQHF. In DNA, the CDR3 is TGTGCCAGTAGTATCTTCGGGGCCAGACAGCCCCAGCATTTT. Based on the CDR3 plus reference TRBV19 and TRBJ1-5, the full variable domain is DGGITQSPKYLFRKEGQNVTLSCEQNLNHDAMYWYRQDPGQGLRLIYYSQIVNDFQKGDIAEGYSVSREKKESFPLTVTSAQKNPTAFYLCASSIFGARQPQHFGDGTRLSIL.

This clone has a handful of counts. The chain carries TRBV7-6 and TRBJ2-3; 7 bases are shared with TRBD2. The V segment lost 1 base and the J segment 5 bases; nucleotides outside the gene matches: 6. The CDR3 totals 15 residues. In germline, CDR1 is SGHVS, CDR2 FNYEAQ. CDR3 DNA sequence: TGTGCCAGCAGCTTAGGTACTAGCGATGTAGATACGCAGTATTTT. This gives the protein CASSLGTSDVDTQYF.

A note on this clone: A single base separates this from a much larger clone, so it may be a read error. Other DNA sequences within the sample encode an identical CDR3. The CDR3 here is CSVEGVNTEAFF. The CDR3 nucleotides read TGCAGCGTTGAGGGGGTAAACACTGAAGCTTTCTTT. The chain combines TRBV29-1 with TRBJ1-1; a weak D match, TRBD1 (5 bases). From germline, CDR1 is SQVTM and CDR2 ANQGSEA. V lost 3 bases, J lost 2 bases, and 7 bases lay in between. The CDR3 totals 12 residues. Full variable domain (missing parts from reference TRBV29-1 and TRBJ1-1): SAVISQKPSRDICQRGTSLTIQCQVDSQVTMMFWYRQQPGQSLTLIATANQGSEATYESGFVIDKFPISRPNLTFSTLTVSNMSPEDSSIYLCSVEGVNTEAFFGQGTRLTVV.

This chain connects TRBV7-9 to TRBJ2-1; no clear D gene. The CDR3 covers 12 residues. The ends were cut back, 0 bases at V and 6 bases at J, with 3 bases in the middle. Germline V gene lookup returns CDR1 SEHNR and CDR2 FQNEAQ (reference sequence). CDR3 nucleotides: TGTGCCAGCAGCTTAGCTATCAATGAGCAGTTCTTC. Encoded protein: CASSLAINEQFF.

In regard to this clone: A junction boundary mismatches the germline segment, possibly from a read error. The V call is TRBV11-2, the J call TRBJ2-7; D uncertain. Germline assignment: CDR1 SGHAT and CDR2 FQNNGV. The length of the CDR3 is 14 residues. The CDR3 reads CASTLGIGSYEQYF. CDR3 nucleotides: TGTGCCAGCACCTTAGGGATAGGGTCCTACGAGCAGTACTTC. The variable domain in full, with the rest retrieved from reference TRBV11-2 and TRBJ2-7, is EAGVAQSPRYKIIEKRQSVAFWCNPISGHATLYWYQQILGQGPKLLIQFQNNGVVDDSQLPKDRFSAERLKGVDSTLKIQPAKLEDSAVYLCASTLGIGSYEQYFGPGTRLTVT.

This chain joins TRBV4-3 and TRBJ1-3; 7 positions agree with TRBD1. The CDR3 is 15 residues long. Trimming removed 0 bases from V and 7 bases from J; junction bases left unmatched: 6. In germline, CDR1 is LGHNA, CDR2 YSLEER. Here the CDR3 DNA reads TGCGCCAGCAGCCAAGATCTTGGCAGGGGGAACACCATATATTTT. As protein: CASSQDLGRGNTIYF.

This chain joins TRBV29-1 and TRBJ1-4; D gene ambiguous. Trimming removed 7 bases from V and 3 bases from J, with 12 bases in between. From germline, CDR1 is SQVTM and CDR2 ANQGSEA. This CDR3 is 13 amino acids long. The CDR3 coding sequence is TGCAGCGCAGTTATACCCTCTAATGAAAAACTGTTTTTT. This codes for CSAVIPSNEKLFF.

The chain couples TRBV6-6 to TRBJ1-1; no clear D gene. Per the germline V gene, CDR1 is MNHNY and CDR2 is SVGAGI (reference sequence). Between the trimmed V and J ends, which lost 2 bases and 6 bases, there was a span of 19 bases. This CDR3 region has 16 residues. CDR3: CASSYTRDDQRAEAFF. Written as DNA, the CDR3 is TGTGCCAGCAGTTACACCCGGGATGATCAGAGAGCTGAAGCTTTCTTT.

Within the sample, this clone is medium-sized. The rearrangement uses TRBV14 and TRBJ1-1; D is perhaps TRBD1 (6 bases). V lost 2 bases, J lost 0 bases, and 16 bases lay in between. CDR1 and CDR2 (germline): SGHDN, FVKESK. The CDR3 runs 17 residues. CDR3 region: CASSQPLWTDMNTEAFF. DNA of the CDR3: TGTGCCAGCAGCCAACCCCTCTGGACAGATATGAACACTGAAGCTTTCTTT.

This rearrangement joins TRBV6-5 to TRBJ2-7; no firm D call. V was clipped by 2 bases and J by 0 bases, with 11 bases between them. Per germline, CDR1 MNHEY and CDR2 SVGAGI. The CDR3 runs to 15 residues. The CDR3 DNA reads TGTGCCAGCAGTTACGGGTCGGAAGGCTCCTACGAGCAGTACTTC. This translates into CASSYGSEGSYEQYF.

This clone was counted a few times. This chain connects TRBV11-2 to TRBJ1-6; D might be TRBD1 (5 bases). V gave up 4 bases and J gave up 10 bases, with 11 bases separating them. The CDR3 totals 13 residues. Germline CDR1 SGHAT, CDR2 FQNNGV. The CDR3 bases are TGTGCCAGCAGCTCGTGGGGGGACTCACCCCTCCACTTT. Its translation is CASSSWGDSPLHF.

This sequence joins TRBV21-1 and TRBJ1-5; the D segment call TRBD1 is taken from the table without a DNA check. TRBV21-1 is a pseudogene segment. This CDR3 comprises 12 residues. Here the CDR3 reads CASRTGNQPQHF. CDR3 DNA sequence: TGTGCCAGCAGGACAGGTAATCAGCCCCAGCATTTT.

The chain is built from TRBV28 and TRBJ2-1; no firm D call. Trimming took off 6 bases at V and 5 bases at J, with 11 bases between the two ends. This CDR3 region has 13 residues. The germline V gene has CDR1 MDHEN and CDR2 SYDVKM. The CDR3 sequence is CASRRTENNEQFF. The CDR3, as DNA: TGTGCCAGCAGACGGACGGAGAACAATGAGCAGTTCTTC.

The rearrangement uses TRBV28 and TRBJ1-5, with 10 bases lining up with TRBD1. V shed 4 bases, J shed 2 bases, and the junction held 11 bases outside the gene matches. Germline V CDR1 and CDR2: MDHEN, SYDVKM. The CDR3 is 18 residues long. CDR3 region: CASSYRDRGLWRNQPQHF. DNA for the CDR3: TGTGCCAGCAGTTACCGGGACAGGGGTCTTTGGCGCAATCAGCCCCAGCATTTT. The whole variable domain, remainder taken from reference TRBV28 and TRBJ1-5, is DVKVTQSSRYLVKRTGEKVFLECVQDMDHENMFWYRQDPGLGLRLIYFSYDVKMKEKGDIPEGYSVSREKKERFSLILESASTNQTSMYLCASSYRDRGLWRNQPQHFGDGTRLSIL.

The chain joins TRBV29-1 to TRBJ2-3; the match to TRBD2 covers 13 bases. The CDR3 is 14 amino acids. V was pared by 6 bases and J by 4 bases, with 4 bases of the junction left unmatched. Germline V gives CDR1 SQVTM, CDR2 ANQGSEA. CDR3 in amino acids: CSVGLAGAPDTQYF. CDR3 in DNA: TGCAGCGTCGGACTAGCGGGAGCCCCAGATACGCAGTATTTT.

This clone was seen just once. The sample contains more than one DNA sequence encoding this CDR3. As DNA, the CDR3 is TGTGCCAGCAGCCTGACTGGACTAGCGGGAGAGGGGGAGACCCAGTACTTC. It specifies CASSLTGLAGEGETQYF. This chain links TRBV5-4 with TRBJ2-5, with 13 bases identical to TRBD2. This CDR3 spans 17 amino acids. V shed 4 bases and J 5 bases; nucleotides not matched to a gene: 11. The germline V gene has CDR1 SGHNT and CDR2 YYREEE (reference sequence).

The chain employs TRBV15 and TRBJ1-1; D is unclear. The CDR3 length is 14 residues. CDR1 and CDR2 (germline): LNHNV, YYDKDF (reference sequence). V shed 3 bases and J shed 1 base, with 9 bases lying between them. CDR3 sequence reads: CATSSDHTNTEAFF. CDR3 nucleotides: TGTGCCACCAGCAGTGATCATACGAACACTGAAGCTTTCTTT. Full variable domain (missing parts from reference TRBV15 and TRBJ1-1): DAMVIQNPRYQVTQFGKPVTLSCSQTLNHNVMYWYQQKSSQAPKLLFHYYDKDFNNEADTPDNFQSRRPNTSFCFLDIRSPGLGDTAMYLCATSSDHTNTEAFFGQGTRLTVV.

This clone turned up a few times. The rearrangement uses TRBV30 and TRBJ2-6, with unresolved D. The V gene's germline CDR1 is GTSNPN and CDR2 SVGIG (reference sequence). There are 15 residues in the CDR3. V shed 4 bases and J shed 3 bases, with 13 bases lying between them. The CDR3 is CAWTIGIFGANVLTF. The CDR3 DNA is TGTGCCTGGACAATAGGCATTTTTGGGGCCAACGTCCTGACTTTC.

This sequence joins TRBV4-1 and TRBJ1-5; D not certain. Trimming cost V 1 base and J 0 bases, with 7 bases left between them. Germline V gene data show CDR1 as MGHRA and CDR2 as YSYEKL. This CDR3 is built from 15 residues. The CDR3 spells CASSQGLYSNQPQHF. The CDR3 region has the DNA TGCGCCAGCAGCCAAGGTCTGTATAGCAATCAGCCCCAGCATTTT.